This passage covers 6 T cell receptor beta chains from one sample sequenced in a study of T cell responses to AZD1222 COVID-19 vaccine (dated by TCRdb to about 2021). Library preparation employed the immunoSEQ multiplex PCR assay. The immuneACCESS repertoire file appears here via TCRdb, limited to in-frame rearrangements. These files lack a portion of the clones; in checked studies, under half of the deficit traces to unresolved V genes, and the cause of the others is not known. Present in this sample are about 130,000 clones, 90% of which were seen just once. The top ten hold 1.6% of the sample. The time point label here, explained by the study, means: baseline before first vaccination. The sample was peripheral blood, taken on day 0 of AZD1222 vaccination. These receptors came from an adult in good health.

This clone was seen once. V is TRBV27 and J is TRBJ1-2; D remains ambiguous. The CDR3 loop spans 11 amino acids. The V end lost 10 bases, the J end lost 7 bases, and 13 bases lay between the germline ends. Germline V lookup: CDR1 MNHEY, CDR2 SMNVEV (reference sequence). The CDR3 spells CATLDTGGYTF. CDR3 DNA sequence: TGTGCCACTCTCGATACTGGTGGCTACACCTTC.

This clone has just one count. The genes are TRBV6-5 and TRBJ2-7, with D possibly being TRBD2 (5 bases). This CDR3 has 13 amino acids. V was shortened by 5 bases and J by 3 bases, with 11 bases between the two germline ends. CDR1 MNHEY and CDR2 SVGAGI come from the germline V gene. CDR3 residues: CASSNGVIYEQYF. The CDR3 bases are TGTGCCAGCAGTAACGGGGTCATCTACGAGCAGTACTTC.

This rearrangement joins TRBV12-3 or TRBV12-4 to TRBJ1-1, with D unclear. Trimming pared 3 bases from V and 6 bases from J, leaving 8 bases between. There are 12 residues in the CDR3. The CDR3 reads CASSLGIAEAFF. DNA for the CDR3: TGTGCCAGCAGTTTGGGAATCGCTGAAGCTTTCTTT.

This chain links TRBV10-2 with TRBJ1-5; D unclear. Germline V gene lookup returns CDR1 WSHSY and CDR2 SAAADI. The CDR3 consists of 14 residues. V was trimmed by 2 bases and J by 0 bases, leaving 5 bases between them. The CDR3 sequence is CASSEGDSNQPQHF. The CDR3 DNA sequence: TGCGCCAGCAGTGAGGGGGATAGCAATCAGCCCCAGCATTTT.

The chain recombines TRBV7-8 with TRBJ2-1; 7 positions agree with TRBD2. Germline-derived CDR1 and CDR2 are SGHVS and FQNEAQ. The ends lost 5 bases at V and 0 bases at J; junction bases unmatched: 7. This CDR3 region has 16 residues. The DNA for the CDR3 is TGTGCCAGCAGCCCGGTGCGGGAGAGCTCCTACAATGAGCAGTTCTTC. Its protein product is CASSPVRESSYNEQFF.

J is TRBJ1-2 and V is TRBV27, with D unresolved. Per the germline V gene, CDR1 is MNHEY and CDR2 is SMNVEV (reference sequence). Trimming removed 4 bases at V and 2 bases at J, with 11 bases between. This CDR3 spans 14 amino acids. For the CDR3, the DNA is TGTGCCAGCAGTTACTCGTCACTGAACTATGGCTACACCTTC. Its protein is CASSYSSLNYGYTF.